These 9 T cell receptor beta chains share one sample of origin, sequenced in a study of control samples from healthy donors and cancer patients. Sequencing used immunoSEQ multiplex PCR; TCRdb keeps in-frame clones, though not all of them. This sample has about 50,000 clones; approximately 96% occur once, and the top ten carry about 2%. The specimen sequenced was blood. Source of these receptors: a woman between 25 and 40 years old in good health.

V usage is TRBV4-1 and J usage is TRBJ2-5, with D perhaps matching TRBD1 or TRBD2 (5 bases each). The CDR3 length is 14 residues. The V end lost 3 bases, the J end lost 1 base, and 9 bases lay between the germline ends. Germline loops: CDR1 MGHRA, CDR2 YSYEKL. The CDR3 coding sequence is TGCGCCAGCAGCCAGCCGGGGCCCCAAGAGACCCAGTACTTC. It yields the protein CASSQPGPQETQYF.

In this sample, this clone turned up once. V usage is TRBV11-2 and J usage is TRBJ2-7; TRBD2 matches at 7 bases. Germline V gene data show CDR1 as SGHAT and CDR2 as FQNNGV. The CDR3 has 15 residues. Germline trimming cut 6 bases from V and 2 bases from J; bases unmatched to any gene: 10. The CDR3 spells CASRRPPGLTYEQYF. The CDR3 DNA sequence: TGTGCCAGCAGACGGCCCCCGGGACTAACCTACGAGCAGTACTTC. The whole variable domain, remainder taken from reference TRBV11-2 and TRBJ2-7, is EAGVAQSPRYKIIEKRQSVAFWCNPISGHATLYWYQQILGQGPKLLIQFQNNGVVDDSQLPKDRFSAERLKGVDSTLKIQPAKLEDSAVYLCASRRPPGLTYEQYFGPGTRLTVT.

The chain recombines TRBV21-1 with TRBJ1-5; the DNA was not used to check the table's D call, TRBD1. TRBV21-1 is a known pseudogene. The CDR3 loop spans 17 amino acids. The CDR3 nucleotides read TGTGCCAGCAGCGAGCCGGACAGGGCCATTGGCAATCAGCCCCAGCATTTT. Protein: CASSEPDRAIGNQPQHF.

The chain recombines TRBV6-5 with TRBJ2-1; D is undetermined. The CDR3 sequence is 14 residues long. Germline V gives CDR1 MNHEY, CDR2 SVGAGI. Trimming stripped 0 bases from V and 9 bases from J, with 12 bases between. CDR3 loop: CASSYSNSLGEQFF. The CDR3 DNA sequence: TGTGCCAGCAGTTACTCGAACTCCCTTGGTGAGCAGTTCTTC.

V gene TRBV9 combines with J gene TRBJ1-4; D ambiguous. The ends were cut back, 2 bases at V and 3 bases at J, with 5 bases in the middle. There are 13 residues in the CDR3. Germline CDR1 is SGDLS and CDR2 is YYNGEE. CDR3 region: CASSVGANEKLFF. The CDR3 nucleotides are TGTGCCAGCAGCGTCGGAGCTAATGAAAAACTGTTTTTT.

V usage is TRBV7-9 and J usage is TRBJ2-1; the D is unclear. The germline V and J ends were trimmed by 3 bases and 7 bases, with 13 bases remaining between them. The CDR3 has 14 amino acids. Germline CDR1 reads SEHNR; CDR2 reads FQNEAQ (reference sequence). CDR3 DNA sequence: TGTGCCAGCAGCTTGGGCAGCCTACGGAATGAGCAGTTCTTC. This encodes CASSLGSLRNEQFF.

The genes are TRBV7-2 and TRBJ2-3, with 7 positions matching TRBD2. Germline V gene lookup returns CDR1 SGHTA and CDR2 FQGNSA. The CDR3 consists of 16 residues. Losses at the gene ends were 0 bases for V and 2 bases for J; bases not matched to a gene: 5. The CDR3 bases are TGTGCCAGCAGCTTAGCGCTGACTAGCCCCACAGATACGCAGTATTTT. Its translation: CASSLALTSPTDTQYF.

This clone was detected only once. The CDR3 DNA is TGTGCCAGCAGTGAACAACCAGATGAAGCTTTCTTT. It codes for CASSEQPDEAFF. The chain uses TRBV6-1 and TRBJ1-1; no reliable D call. This CDR3 region has 12 residues. Germline-derived CDR1 and CDR2 are MNHNS and SASEGT. The V end lost 2 bases, the J end lost 7 bases, and 8 bases lay between the germline ends.

The J gene is TRBJ1-1, the V gene TRBV29-1; D not resolved. Germline CDR1 is SQVTM and CDR2 is ANQGSEA. The ends were cut back, 4 bases at V and 2 bases at J, with 11 bases in the middle. The CDR3 sequence is 13 residues long. CDR3: CSVVGAQNTEAFF. CDR3 DNA: TGCAGCGTTGTTGGAGCTCAAAACACTGAAGCTTTCTTT.